This T cell receptor beta chain was profiled in a study of blood T cell repertoires in COVID-19. About the research overall: The study drew acute and convalescent COVID-19 samples from the United States, Italy and Spain. The analysed material was cDNA or gDNA that came from T cells, B-cell-depleted T cells, or PBMCs.

CDR1 SGHTA and CDR2 FQGTGA come from the germline V gene. The CDR3 has 14 amino acids. With V trimmed by 8 bases and J by 9 bases, 13 bases remained unmatched. In the original processing: Using reference gene primer amplification, nucleated cell counts were estimated. Using immunoSEQ multiplex PCR, the repertoire was profiled, and TCRdb retains in-frame clones only, with some absent. The V and J calls and clone size were taken over from that table, and D and trimming were inferred from the DNA. The repertoire consists of some 160,000 clones, with around 83% occurring once and the leading ten covering roughly 20%.

V is TRBV7-3 and J is TRBJ2-1, with 7 bases that match TRBD2. The sample consisted of peripheral blood. The receptor was derived from a woman in her seventies who had recovered from COVID-19. The CDR3 DNA reads TGTGCCAGCGCTACCCGGGGGGTTTTCGGTGAGCAGTTCTTC. Translated, it gives CASATRGVFGEQFF.